The present T cell receptor beta chain was sequenced within a study of cytomegalovirus exposure and HLA in healthy donors. Study in general: An analysis done earlier identified about 120 million unique TCR beta sequences from 150 million to 200 million T cells.

Overall study findings and caveats: Presence/absence analyses assumed roughly uniform sequencing depth across donors, which may not hold. Earlier analysis found most TCR beta V segments productive about 87% or about 30% of the time. In a later analysis, HLA-C alleles had the fewest associated TCRs, DRB1 alleles the most.

The CDR3 extends over 15 amino acids. Germline CDR1 reads LGHNA; CDR2 reads YNFKEQ. The germline V and J ends were trimmed by 4 bases and 8 bases, with 15 bases remaining between them. Primers included in the PCR were 60 Vbeta and 13 Jbeta primers. Sequenced by immunoSEQ multiplex PCR; TCRdb stores in-frame clones only, minus some. The sample records around 150,000 clones, 76% being singletons. Turning to this clone: Its antigen remains unknown.

The specimen sequenced was PBMCs. The clonotype originates from a male donor in good health and CMV-seronegative. This chain links TRBV4-2 with TRBJ1-6; the D gene is possibly TRBD1 (5 bases). DNA of the CDR3: TGTGCCAGCAGCCGAGATCGGGGGAGGGATTCACCCCTCCACTTT. Its protein product is CASSRDRGRDSPLHF.